The 13 T cell receptor beta chains given below trace back to one sample, sequenced in a study of T cells after yellow fever vaccination. From the 5' RACE reads, TCRdb called clonotypes with MiXCR, one entry per CDR3 protein. The table lists more than 250,000 distinct CDR3 sequences, 6.8% of them singletons. The sample in question was PBMCs, obtained about 41 days after the first yellow fever vaccination. All receptors derive from a man aged 18-30 years who received the YFV17D yellow fever vaccine.

The sample holds many counts of this clonotype. This chain links TRBV4-1 with TRBJ1-2; 8 bases are shared with TRBD1. V shed 3 bases and J 6 bases; nucleotides not matched to a gene: 6. The germline V gene has CDR1 MGHRA and CDR2 YSYEKL. This CDR3 spans 14 amino acids. The CDR3 DNA follows: TGCGCCAGCAGCCATGGCTGGACAGGGAATGGCTACACCTTC. It encodes CASSHGWTGNGYTF.

In its sample, this clonotype was seen a few times. The chain joins TRBV7-2 to TRBJ2-5; 12 bases are a match to TRBD2. This CDR3 region has 15 residues. With 6 bases clipped from V and 3 bases from J, the junction kept 5 bases outside the gene matches. Germline-derived CDR1 and CDR2 are SGHTA and FQGNSA. CDR3 nucleotide sequence: TGTGCCAGCAGGCTAAGACTAGCGGGGGAAGAGACCCAGTACTTC. Translated, it gives CASRLRLAGEETQYF.

This clonotype was detected ten times or more. The chain combines TRBV5-4 with TRBJ2-3; D possibly corresponds to TRBD2 (5 bases). Trimming removed 2 bases at V and 0 bases at J, with 19 bases between. Germline V lookup: CDR1 SGHNT, CDR2 YYREEE (reference sequence). CDR3 length: 18 amino acids. The CDR3 spells CASSFVFGVAESTDTQYF. DNA of the CDR3: TGTGCCAGCAGCTTTGTTTTCGGGGTCGCGGAAAGCACAGATACGCAGTATTTT. The entire variable domain, with the rest obtained from reference TRBV5-4 and TRBJ2-3, is as follows: ETGVTQSPTHLIKTRGQQVTLRCSSQSGHNTVSWYQQALGQGPQFIFQYYREEENGRGNFPPRFSGLQFPNYSSELNVNALELDDSALYLCASSFVFGVAESTDTQYFGPGTRLTVL.

The J gene is TRBJ1-6, the V gene TRBV6-2 or TRBV6-3; no clear D gene. Per the germline V gene, CDR1 is MNHEY and CDR2 is SVGEGT. The CDR3 covers 13 residues. Deletions cut 6 bases from V and 9 bases from J, with 12 bases between. The CDR3 loop reads CASSLEFRSPLHF. CDR3 bases: TGTGCCAGCAGCCTAGAGTTCCGTTCACCCCTCCACTTT.

This clonotype was detected a few times. The chain recombines TRBV29-1 with TRBJ2-1; 13 bases align to TRBD2. The CDR3 has 14 residues. Germline assignment: CDR1 SQVTM and CDR2 ANQGSEA. The J segment lost 5 bases and the V segment lost 7 bases, leaving 5 bases of the junction unmatched. This CDR3 is CSGQTSGGHNEQFF. CDR3 coding DNA: TGCAGCGGACAGACTAGCGGGGGGCACAATGAGCAGTTCTTC.

The genes are TRBV4-1 and TRBJ1-6; D unclear. The CDR3 runs to 17 residues. Germline V gene lookup returns CDR1 MGHRA and CDR2 YSYEKL. Between the trimmed V and J ends, which lost 0 bases and 4 bases, there was a span of 13 bases. The CDR3 protein is CASSQDLNLQYNSPLHF. DNA for the CDR3: TGCGCCAGCAGCCAAGATCTGAATTTACAGTATAATTCACCCCTCCACTTT.

This clonotype appeared a few times. The chain combines TRBV14 with TRBJ2-1; D uncertain. Trimming took 2 bases from V and 8 from J, leaving 13 bases between them. Germline assignment: CDR1 SGHDN and CDR2 FVKESK. The CDR3 has 14 amino acids. CDR3 coding DNA: TGTGCCAGCAGCCAATACGCGTCCAGTGATGAGCAGTTCTTC. The encoded protein is CASSQYASSDEQFF.

This clonotype has at least ten counts. The rearrangement joins TRBV30 to TRBJ1-1, with a tentative D call TRBD1 (5 bases). CDR3 length: 15 amino acids. Trimming shortened V by 2 bases and J by 5 bases, and 18 bases separated the two germline ends. The germline V gene encodes CDR1 GTSNPN and CDR2 SVGIG (reference sequence). The CDR3 here is CAWSLQGEAQTEAFF. As DNA, the CDR3 is TGTGCCTGGAGTCTTCAGGGCGAAGCGCAGACTGAAGCTTTCTTT.

This sequence joins TRBV20-1 and TRBJ2-7; the match to TRBD2 covers 9 bases. Germline V gene data show CDR1 as DFQATT and CDR2 as SNEGSKA (reference sequence). CDR3 length: 15 residues. Trimming at V came to 3 bases and at J to 0 bases, leaving 6 bases not matched to a gene. CDR3 loop: CSASRLAVISYEQYV. CDR3 coding DNA: TGCAGTGCTAGCAGACTAGCGGTGATCTCCTACGAGCAGTACGTC.

This clonotype was detected only a few times. V gene TRBV2 combines with J gene TRBJ1-2; weak D call: TRBD1 (5 bases). There are 16 residues in the CDR3. The V gene lost 7 bases and the J gene lost 6 bases, with 24 bases spanning the gap. CDR1 is SNHLY, CDR2 FYNNEI, per germline. The chain's CDR3 is CASTQVGGTVGNGYTF. The CDR3 DNA reads as TGTGCCAGCACCCAAGTGGGGGGTACTGTGGGGAATGGCTACACCTTC.

This clonotype was detected ten times or more. V usage is TRBV7-2 and J usage is TRBJ1-4; 8 nucleotides agree with TRBD1. J gave up 7 bases and V 4 bases, and 2 bases lay outside the gene matches. This CDR3 comprises 13 residues. Germline assignment: CDR1 SGHTA and CDR2 FQGNSA. As DNA, the CDR3 is TGTGCCAGCAGCTCAACAGGGGGTGAAAAACTGTTTTTT. Translation gives CASSSTGGEKLFF.

The J gene is TRBJ2-3, the V gene TRBV20-1; a weak D match, TRBD2 (6 bases). CDR1 and CDR2 from the germline V gene are DFQATT and SNEGSKA (reference sequence). Trimming removed 6 bases at V and 1 base at J, with 17 bases between. This CDR3 is built from 15 residues. CDR3 residues: CSAKSASEGTDTQYF. CDR3 in DNA: TGCAGTGCCAAATCGGCTAGCGAAGGCACAGATACGCAGTATTTT.

J is TRBJ2-1 and V is TRBV2; no clear D gene. Germline CDR1 reads SNHLY; CDR2 reads FYNNEI. This CDR3 has 15 residues. V lost 6 bases and J 4 bases, leaving 16 bases between the germline ends. Here the CDR3 reads CASSLSSSTYNEQFF. CDR3 bases: TGTGCCAGCAGCCTTTCGTCATCGACTTACAATGAGCAGTTCTTC. Together with reference TRBV2 and TRBJ2-1, the CDR3 gives the full variable domain: EPEVTQTPSHQVTQMGQEVILRCVPISNHLYFYWYRQILGQKVEFLVSFYNNEISEKSEIFDDQFSVERPDGSNFTLKIRSTKLEDSAMYFCASSLSSSTYNEQFFGPGTRLTVL.